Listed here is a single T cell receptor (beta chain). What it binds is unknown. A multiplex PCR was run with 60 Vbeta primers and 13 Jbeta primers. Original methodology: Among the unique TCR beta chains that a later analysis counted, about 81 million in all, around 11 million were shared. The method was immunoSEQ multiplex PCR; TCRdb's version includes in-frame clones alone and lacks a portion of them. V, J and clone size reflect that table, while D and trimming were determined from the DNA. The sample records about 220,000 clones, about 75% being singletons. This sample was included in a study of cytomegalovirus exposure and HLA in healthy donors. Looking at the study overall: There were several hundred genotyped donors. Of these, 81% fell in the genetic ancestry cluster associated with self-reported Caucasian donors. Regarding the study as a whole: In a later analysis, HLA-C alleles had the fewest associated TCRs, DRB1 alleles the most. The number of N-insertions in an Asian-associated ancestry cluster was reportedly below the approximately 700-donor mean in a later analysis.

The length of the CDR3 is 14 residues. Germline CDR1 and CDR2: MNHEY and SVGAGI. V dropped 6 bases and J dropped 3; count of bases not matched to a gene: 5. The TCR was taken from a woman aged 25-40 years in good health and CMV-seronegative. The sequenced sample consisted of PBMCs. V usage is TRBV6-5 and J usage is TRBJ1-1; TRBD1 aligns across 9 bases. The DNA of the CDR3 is TGTGCCAGCAGACAGGGGGCGATTGACACTGAAGCTTTCTTT. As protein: CASRQGAIDTEAFF.